The 25 T cell receptor beta chains given below trace back to one sample, sequenced in a study of CD4+ T cells in melanoma. Sequenced by immunoSEQ multiplex PCR; TCRdb stores in-frame clones only, minus some. The profile shows roughly 140,000 clones, about 93% of them singletons. The origin of the receptors is a human donor with melanoma.

The chain has TRBV5-1 and TRBJ1-1; 7 nucleotides align to TRBD1. This CDR3 is 15 amino acids long. Germline V CDR1 and CDR2: SGHRS, YFSETQ. After removal of 4 bases from V and 6 bases from J, the junction contained 12 bases not matched to a gene. CDR3 coding DNA: TGCGCCAGCAGCCCAGGGGGGGCCGATCAGTCTGAAGCTTTCTTT. This sequence encodes CASSPGGADQSEAFF.

This clone was found once. The chain carries TRBV5-4 and TRBJ2-5; D might be TRBD1 (5 bases). There are 13 residues in the CDR3. Deletions cut 4 bases from V and 2 bases from J, with 9 bases between. Looked up from germline, CDR1 is SGHNT and CDR2 is YYREEE (reference sequence). CDR3 loop: CASSPGIQETQYF. The DNA of the CDR3 is TGTGCCAGCAGCCCAGGGATTCAAGAGACCCAGTACTTC.

DNA of the CDR3: TGCGCCAGCAGCTATCAGGGACCCCCAGATACGCAGTATTTT. It encodes CASSYQGPPDTQYF. V gene TRBV5-1 combines with J gene TRBJ2-3; tentatively, D is TRBD1 or TRBD2 (5 bases each). The germline CDR1 and CDR2 sequences are SGHRS and YFSETQ. The CDR3 has 14 residues. V was trimmed by 3 bases and J by 4 bases, leaving 12 bases between them.

In DNA, the CDR3 is TGTGCCAGTAGTACCTTCGCGGGAGAGCAAGAGACCCAGTACTTC. This sequence encodes CASSTFAGEQETQYF. The chain uses TRBV19 and TRBJ2-5; 7 bases line up with TRBD2. With V trimmed by 4 bases and J by 2 bases, 7 bases remained unmatched. Germline V lookup: CDR1 LNHDA, CDR2 SQIVND (reference sequence). This CDR3 contains 15 residues.

The chain carries TRBV6-5 and TRBJ2-3; 8 bases match TRBD2. CDR3 size: 15 residues. V lost 2 bases, J lost 4 bases, and 5 bases stayed unmatched. CDR1 MNHEY and CDR2 SVGAGI come from the germline V gene. CDR3 residues: CASSYVAGGPDTQYF. Written as DNA, the CDR3 is TGTGCCAGCAGTTACGTTGCGGGGGGACCAGATACGCAGTATTTT.

On this clone itself: The identical CDR3 is also encoded by other nucleotide sequences in the sample. The CDR3 protein is CASSDGTAQETQYF. The CDR3 nucleotides are TGCGCCAGCAGTGACGGGACTGCACAAGAGACCCAGTACTTC. The chain uses TRBV10-1 and TRBJ2-5; weak D call: TRBD2 (6 bases). The V gene's germline CDR1 is WNHNN and CDR2 SYGVQD (reference sequence). The CDR3 runs to 14 residues. Trimming took 3 bases from V and 2 from J, leaving 10 bases between them.

The V and J genes are TRBV2 and TRBJ1-1; tentative D call: TRBD1 (5 bases). The CDR3 extends over 15 amino acids. Germline V gene lookup returns CDR1 SNHLY and CDR2 FYNNEI. Trimming removed 6 bases at V and 2 bases at J, with 16 bases between. CDR3 amino acids: CASSFRGGVNTEAFF. The CDR3, as DNA: TGTGCCAGCAGCTTCCGGGGGGGGGTTAACACTGAAGCTTTCTTT.

This rearrangement joins TRBV6-5 to TRBJ2-7; TRBD1 matches 11 bases. The CDR3 sequence is 14 residues long. Germline CDR1 reads MNHEY; CDR2 reads SVGAGI. After removal of 6 bases from V and 2 bases from J, the junction contained 3 bases not matched to a gene. This chain's CDR3 is CASSRDRGTYEQYF. The DNA for the CDR3 is TGTGCCAGCAGCCGGGACAGGGGGACCTACGAGCAGTACTTC.

The V and J genes are TRBV6-5 and TRBJ1-1; D possibly corresponds to TRBD1 (6 bases). The germline V and J ends were trimmed by 5 bases and 3 bases, with 16 bases remaining between them. In germline, CDR1 is MNHEY, CDR2 SVGAGI. The CDR3 is 15 amino acids. This chain's CDR3 is CASSNRPGDYTEAFF. CDR3 nucleotides: TGTGCCAGCAGTAACCGGCCAGGGGACTACACTGAAGCTTTCTTT.

The chain employs TRBV18 and TRBJ2-1; D is tentatively TRBD1 or TRBD2 (7 bases each). Germline V gene data show CDR1 as KGHSH and CDR2 as LQKENI. The V gene lost 0 bases and the J gene lost 4 bases, with 13 bases spanning the gap. This CDR3 contains 16 residues. The CDR3 bases are TGTGCCAGCTCACCACCCCAGGGGGGGCTTTACAATGAGCAGTTCTTC. Translation: CASSPPQGGLYNEQFF.

This clone was seen a single time. This chain joins TRBV7-3 and TRBJ2-2; D is unresolved. CDR3 length: 14 amino acids. Trimming cost V 3 bases and J 4 bases, with 9 bases left between them. Germline V gene sequence: CDR1 SGHTA, CDR2 FQGTGA. The CDR3 sequence: CASSFGILTGELFF. CDR3 nucleotide sequence: TGTGCCAGCAGCTTCGGTATTCTCACCGGGGAGCTGTTTTTT.

This clone appeared a single time. J is TRBJ2-1 and V is TRBV4-2; 11 nucleotides match TRBD2. The CDR3 consists of 18 residues. Germline lookup yields CDR1 LGHNA and CDR2 YNFKEQ. The V segment lost 10 bases and the J segment 0 bases; nucleotides outside the gene matches: 14. The CDR3 DNA is TGTGCCACCCATAGCGGGGGGGGACCCCTTAGCTCCTACAATGAGCAGTTCTTC. Translating it yields CATHSGGGPLSSYNEQFF.

The V gene is TRBV11-2, the J gene TRBJ2-3, with 8 bases identical to TRBD2. The CDR3 length is 16 residues. Germline trimming cut 3 bases from V and 2 bases from J; bases unmatched to any gene: 7. Germline CDR1 is SGHAT and CDR2 is FQNNGV. The CDR3 coding sequence is TGTGCCAGCAGCTTTCTATTAGCGGGGTCCACAGATACGCAGTATTTT. Translation gives CASSFLLAGSTDTQYF.

The chain uses TRBV11-2 and TRBJ2-2; the D gene could be TRBD1 or TRBD2 (6 bases each). Per the germline V gene, CDR1 is SGHAT and CDR2 is FQNNGV. Trimming left V 3 bases short and J 0 bases short, with 11 bases between. The CDR3 length is 16 residues. The CDR3 sequence: CASSLRDKPNTGELFF. The CDR3 DNA follows: TGTGCCAGCAGCTTGCGGGACAAGCCGAACACCGGGGAGCTGTTTTTT.

Only one count was recorded for this clone. This sequence joins TRBV5-6 and TRBJ1-2; D may be TRBD1 (5 bases). V was cut by 3 bases and J by 4 bases, with 13 bases left in between. The CDR3 runs to 14 residues. Germline V CDR1 and CDR2: SGHDT, YYEEEE. As DNA, the CDR3 is TGTGCCAGCAGCTCAACGGACATCATCTATGGCTACACCTTC. It translates to CASSSTDIIYGYTF.

J is TRBJ2-7 and V is TRBV7-9, with D unclear. Per germline, CDR1 SEHNR and CDR2 FQNEAQ (reference sequence). V was shortened by 5 bases and J by 3 bases, with 8 bases between the two germline ends. The CDR3 contains 12 residues. DNA for the CDR3: TGTGCCAGCAGCCAGGCAGGCTACGAGCAGTACTTC. It yields the protein CASSQAGYEQYF.

The V gene is TRBV19, the J gene TRBJ2-7; 8 bases match TRBD1. The CDR3 is 16 residues long. The V gene end was trimmed by 1 base and the J gene end by 3 bases; junction bases not matched to a gene: 8. The germline V gene has CDR1 LNHDA and CDR2 SQIVND (reference sequence). The CDR3 DNA sequence: TGTGCCAGTAGTATAGGCGCCGGGACAGGAAACTACGAGCAGTACTTC. Its translation: CASSIGAGTGNYEQYF.

V usage is TRBV19 and J usage is TRBJ1-3, with no clear D. CDR3 length: 14 residues. Deletions cut 2 bases from V and 0 bases from J, with 5 bases between. From germline, CDR1 is LNHDA and CDR2 SQIVND (reference sequence). CDR3 DNA: TGTGCCAGTAGTATAAGGAGCTCTGGAAACACCATATATTTT. Translating it yields CASSIRSSGNTIYF.

This chain links TRBV7-8 with TRBJ2-2; D remains ambiguous. The CDR3 covers 12 residues. The germline CDR1 and CDR2 sequences are SGHVS and FQNEAQ. As DNA, the CDR3 is TGTGCGGTGGTAGAAAACACCGGGGAGCTGTTTTTT. This sequence encodes CAVVENTGELFF. The complete variable domain, with remaining parts taken from reference TRBV7-8 and TRBJ2-2, reads GAGVSQSPRYKVAKRGQDVALRCDPISGHVSLFWYQQALGQGPEFLTYFQNEAQLDKSGLPSDRFFAERPEGSVSTLKIQRTQQEDSAVYLCAVVENTGELFFGEGSRLTVL.

The chain is built from TRBV5-1 and TRBJ2-2; D is unresolved. CDR3 length: 14 residues. CDR1 and CDR2 from the germline V gene are SGHRS and YFSETQ. Trimming cost V 4 bases and J 3 bases, with 10 bases left between them. The CDR3: CASSPLGHTGELFF. CDR3 coding DNA: TGCGCCAGCAGCCCCCTCGGGCACACCGGGGAGCTGTTTTTT.

This chain connects TRBV5-1 to TRBJ2-3; 10 nucleotides line up with TRBD2. V was clipped by 5 bases and J by 2 bases; unmatched bases: 5. The CDR3 runs 15 residues. CDR1 is SGHRS and CDR2 is YFSETQ in the germline V gene. The CDR3 DNA is TGCGCCAGCAGTGCTAGCGGGGGATACACAGATACGCAGTATTTT. Protein: CASSASGGYTDTQYF.

This sequence joins TRBV6-6 and TRBJ1-6; 7 bases are a match to TRBD1. Germline values: CDR1 MNHNY, CDR2 SVGAGI (reference sequence). The trim removed 4 bases at V and 8 bases at J, leaving 5 bases unmatched. The CDR3 extends over 14 amino acids. The DNA of the CDR3 is TGTGCCAGCAGTTTCATGACAGGGTATTCACCCCTCCACTTT. Its protein product is CASSFMTGYSPLHF.

V is TRBV5-1 and J is TRBJ2-3; 9 bases align to TRBD2. The CDR3 loop spans 18 amino acids. Per the germline V gene, CDR1 is SGHRS and CDR2 is YFSETQ. V was pared by 2 bases and J by 0 bases, with 10 bases of the junction left unmatched. The CDR3 region has the DNA TGCGCCAGCAGCTTACTTGCGGGGGGGATAACTAGCACAGATACGCAGTATTTT. Encoded protein: CASSLLAGGITSTDTQYF.

In its sample, this clone was seen a few times. The V and J genes are TRBV2 and TRBJ1-2; D is unclear. Germline V gene lookup returns CDR1 SNHLY and CDR2 FYNNEI. The CDR3 runs 14 residues. V lost 8 bases and J 4 bases, leaving 17 bases between the germline ends. As DNA, the CDR3 is TGTGCCAGCCAAATAAATCAGAGAACCTATGGCTACACCTTC. It is translated as CASQINQRTYGYTF. The full variable domain, with the rest looked up from reference TRBV2 and TRBJ1-2, is EPEVTQTPSHQVTQMGQEVILRCVPISNHLYFYWYRQILGQKVEFLVSFYNNEISEKSEIFDDQFSVERPDGSNFTLKIRSTKLEDSAMYFCASQINQRTYGYTFGSGTRLTVV.

In the case of this clone: Mismatch with germline at one junction end may stem from a read error. V usage is TRBV7-7 and J usage is TRBJ2-5, with 10 bases that match TRBD1. The CDR3 extends over 17 amino acids. Germline CDR1 and CDR2: SSHAT and FNYEAQ (reference sequence). Written as DNA, the CDR3 is TGTGCTAGCAGCCCGTCCCTCATTGACAGGGGGCACGAGACCCAGTACTTC. Its protein product is CASSPSLIDRGHETQYF.